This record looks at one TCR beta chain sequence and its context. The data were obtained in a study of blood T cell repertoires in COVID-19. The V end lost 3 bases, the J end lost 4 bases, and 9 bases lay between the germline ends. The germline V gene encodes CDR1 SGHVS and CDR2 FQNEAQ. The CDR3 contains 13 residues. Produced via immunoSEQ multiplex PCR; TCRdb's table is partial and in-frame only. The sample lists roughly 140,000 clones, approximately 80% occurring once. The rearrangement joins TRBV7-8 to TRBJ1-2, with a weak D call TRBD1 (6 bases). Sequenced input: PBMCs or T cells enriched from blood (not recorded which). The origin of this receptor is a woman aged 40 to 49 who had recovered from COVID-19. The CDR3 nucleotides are TGTGCCAGCAGCTTGAAAGGGGGCTATGGCTACACCTTC. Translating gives CASSLKGGYGYTF.